This entry lists 27 T cell receptor beta chains sequenced from one sample in a study of T cells after yellow fever vaccination. TCRdb independently ran MiXCR on the 5' RACE reads; one entry per CDR3 protein. This repertoire shows over 300,000 distinct CDR3 sequences, roughly 3.5% found once; its top ten account for about a quarter. The specimen was PBMCs, collected on the day of the yellow fever booster vaccination. All receptors come from a man aged 18 to 29 who received the YFV17D yellow fever vaccine.

This clonotype was seen many times. This chain links TRBV5-5 with TRBJ2-3; D uncertain. Germline V CDR1 and CDR2: SGHKS, YYEKEE (reference sequence). The CDR3 covers 12 residues. Trimming pared 4 bases from V and 7 bases from J, leaving 10 bases between. CDR3 nucleotides: TGTGCCAGCAGCGAAGAGGCGAATACGCAGTATTTT. It encodes CASSEEANTQYF. Full variable domain (missing parts from reference TRBV5-5 and TRBJ2-3): DAGVTQSPTHLIKTRGQQVTLRCSPISGHKSVSWYQQVLGQGPQFIFQYYEKEERGRGNFPDRFSARQFPNYSSELNVNALLLGDSALYLCASSEEANTQYFGPGTRLTVL.

This clonotype showed up many times. The CDR3 sequence: CASSLIQDYGYTF. The CDR3 bases are TGTGCCAGCAGTTTAATTCAGGACTATGGCTACACCTTC. This chain uses TRBV28 with TRBJ1-2; D not certain. Per germline, CDR1 MDHEN and CDR2 SYDVKM. This CDR3 comprises 13 residues. With 2 bases removed from V and 3 bases from J, the gap between germline ends came to 7 bases.

About this clonotype itself: One base away lies a much larger clone, so this may be a sequencing read error. The genes are TRBV3-1 and TRBJ1-2; 8 bases agree with TRBD1. Germline V lookup: CDR1 LGHDT, CDR2 YNNKEL (reference sequence). The CDR3 runs to 13 residues. CDR3 protein: CSSSQQGVYGYTF. The CDR3 region has the DNA TGTTCCAGCAGCCAACAGGGGGTCTATGGCTACACCTTC. Using reference TRBV3-1 and TRBJ1-2 for the parts outside the CDR3, the full variable domain is DTAVSQTPKYLVTQMGNDKSIKCEQNLGHDTMYWYKQDSKKFLKIMFSYNNKELIINETVPNRFSPKSPDKAHLNLHINSLELGDSAVYFCSSSQQGVYGYTFGSGTRLTVV.

This clonotype was counted many times. The chain couples TRBV5-1 to TRBJ2-7, with D possibly being TRBD2 (7 bases). The CDR3 totals 15 residues. Trimming removed 1 base from V and 6 bases from J, with 17 bases in between. Germline-derived CDR1 and CDR2 are SGHRS and YFSETQ. The CDR3 DNA reads TGCGCCAGCAGCTTGACAGGGTTTTCGGGGGGCGAGCAGTACGTC. Its translation: CASSLTGFSGGEQYV.

The chain couples TRBV6-5 to TRBJ2-1, with 13 bases identical to TRBD2. With 5 bases clipped from V and 6 bases from J, the junction kept 10 bases outside the gene matches. The V gene's germline CDR1 is MNHEY and CDR2 SVGAGI. The CDR3 totals 17 residues. The CDR3 is CASSQDPGLAGTNEQFF. In nucleotides, the CDR3 is TGTGCCAGCAGTCAAGACCCGGGACTAGCGGGGACCAATGAGCAGTTCTTC.

The chain couples TRBV12-3 or TRBV12-4 to TRBJ2-5, with D unclear. This CDR3 comprises 13 residues. V dropped 3 bases and J dropped 7 bases, with 12 bases sitting between them. For the CDR3, the DNA is TGTGCCAGCAGTTTCAGGCGACGTGGGACCCAGTACTTC. It yields the protein CASSFRRRGTQYF.

The V and J genes are TRBV20-1 and TRBJ2-5; 11 nucleotides agree with TRBD2. Germline V lookup: CDR1 DFQATT, CDR2 SNEGSKA (reference sequence). V trimming: 6 bases; J trimming: 1 base; junction bases outside the gene matches: 4. This CDR3 has 14 residues. CDR3 coding DNA: TGCAGTGCCAACCTAGCGGGGGGCCAAGAGACCCAGTACTTC. Translating it yields CSANLAGGQETQYF.

This clonotype was detected a few times. This chain uses TRBV6-2 or TRBV6-3 with TRBJ2-1; TRBD2 might be the D (5 bases). Germline V lookup: CDR1 MNHEY, CDR2 SVGEGT. This CDR3 spans 13 amino acids. Trimming shortened V by 6 bases and J by 5 bases, and 11 bases separated the two germline ends. For the CDR3, the DNA is TGTGCCAGCAGGAGAGGGCCGGACAATGAGCAGTTCTTC. Translated, it gives CASRRGPDNEQFF.

This clonotype was detected ten times or more. V usage is TRBV20-1 and J usage is TRBJ2-7; D is undetermined. The CDR3 runs 14 residues. Germline V gene lookup returns CDR1 DFQATT and CDR2 SNEGSKA (reference sequence). V was clipped by 0 bases and J by 1 base, with 10 bases between them. The CDR3 region has the DNA TGCAGTGCTAGAGATTTTAGACTTTCCTACGAGCAGTACTTC. Translated, it gives CSARDFRLSYEQYF.

The rearrangement joins TRBV12-3 or TRBV12-4 to TRBJ2-5; D remains ambiguous. V was trimmed by 0 bases and J by 1 base, leaving 6 bases between them. The CDR3 has 14 residues. The DNA for the CDR3 is TGTGCCAGCAGTTTAGCAACAACCCAAGAGACCCAGTACTTC. This codes for CASSLATTQETQYF.

This clonotype came up a few times. The J gene is TRBJ2-1, the V gene TRBV27; TRBD2 matches at 10 bases. This CDR3 has 16 residues. With 5 bases clipped from V and 6 bases from J, the junction kept 10 bases outside the gene matches. Per the germline V gene, CDR1 is MNHEY and CDR2 is SMNVEV (reference sequence). The CDR3 bases are TGTGCCAGCAGTGCCCGGGTAGCGGGGGGCTCCAATGAGCAGTTCTTC. Amino acid sequence: CASSARVAGGSNEQFF.

At least ten counts were recorded for this clonotype. This chain uses TRBV5-1 with TRBJ2-3; TRBD2 agrees at 7 bases. Germline-derived CDR1 and CDR2 are SGHRS and YFSETQ. The V and J ends lost 0 bases and 10 bases, in that order; junction bases with no gene match: 5. The CDR3 sequence is 13 residues long. In DNA form, the CDR3 reads TGCGCCAGCAGCTTGGATAGAGCGGGGTCGCAGTATTTT. Amino acids: CASSLDRAGSQYF.

The rearrangement uses TRBV10-3 and TRBJ2-1; TRBD2 matches 8 bases. CDR1 is ENHRY and CDR2 is SYGVKD in the germline V gene. The CDR3 loop spans 13 amino acids. The ends lost 3 bases at V and 9 bases at J; junction bases unmatched: 4. The CDR3 reads CAISDRGGGEQFF. Written as DNA, the CDR3 is TGTGCCATCAGTGACCGGGGGGGAGGTGAGCAGTTCTTC.

At least ten counts were recorded for this clonotype. The rearrangement joins TRBV20-1 to TRBJ1-1, with a possible D match to TRBD1 (6 bases). Trimming stripped 5 bases from V and 3 bases from J, with 22 bases between. Germline loops: CDR1 DFQATT, CDR2 SNEGSKA (reference sequence). CDR3 size: 16 residues. This CDR3 reads CSAPVPREGGYTEAFF. The DNA for the CDR3 is TGCAGTGCTCCTGTCCCTCGTGAGGGGGGGTACACTGAAGCTTTCTTT.

The rearrangement joins TRBV10-3 to TRBJ2-3; 9 nucleotides line up with TRBD2. CDR1 is ENHRY and CDR2 is SYGVKD in the germline V gene. The CDR3 runs 17 residues. Unmatched junction bases numbered 12, after V lost 2 bases and J lost 6 bases. The CDR3 DNA is TGTGCCATCAGTGAGGGGGGAGCTAGCGGGGCCTCGGATACGCAGTATTTT. Its translation: CAISEGGASGASDTQYF.

V gene TRBV7-2 combines with J gene TRBJ2-5; 13 bases are a match to TRBD2. This CDR3 spans 15 amino acids. Trimming cost V 5 bases and J 5 bases; bases outside gene matches: 5. CDR1 is SGHTA, CDR2 FQGNSA, per germline. In nucleotides, the CDR3 is TGTGCCAGCAGCGCCGGACTAGCGGGGGAGGAGACCCAGTACTTC. The encoded protein is CASSAGLAGEETQYF.

This clonotype was counted only a few times. This chain links TRBV10-2 with TRBJ1-4, with a weak D call TRBD1 (6 bases). From germline, CDR1 is WSHSY and CDR2 SAAADI. The V gene lost 2 bases and the J gene lost 6 bases, with 10 bases spanning the gap. This CDR3 region has 14 residues. The CDR3 bases are TGCGCCAGCAGTGAGGGGGGGCGCGATGAAAAACTGTTTTTT. This gives the protein CASSEGGRDEKLFF.

The chain has TRBV9 and TRBJ2-5; the match to TRBD2 covers 9 bases. J was trimmed by 5 bases and V by 0 bases; bases with no gene match: 14. This CDR3 comprises 18 residues. CDR1 and CDR2 (germline): SGDLS, YYNGEE. The CDR3 bases are TGTGCCAGCAGCGTAGATGGGAAGGCGGGGGGGCTTGGTGAGACCCAGTACTTC. Translation: CASSVDGKAGGLGETQYF.

This clonotype was counted a few times. This chain joins TRBV19 and TRBJ1-5; D is unresolved. Trimming stripped 3 bases from V and 5 bases from J, with 8 bases between. This CDR3 is built from 13 residues. CDR1 LNHDA and CDR2 SQIVND come from the germline V gene (reference sequence). CDR3 loop: CASSMGRYQPQHF. The CDR3 DNA reads TGTGCCAGTAGTATGGGCAGGTATCAGCCCCAGCATTTT.

This clonotype showed up just a few times. The rearrangement uses TRBV3-1 and TRBJ1-4; D is ambiguous. Looked up from germline, CDR1 is LGHDT and CDR2 is YNNKEL (reference sequence). V lost 0 bases, J lost 8 bases, and 10 bases lay in between. There are 14 residues in the CDR3. CDR3 coding DNA: TGTGCCAGCAGCCAAGACGTAGGGCGCGAAAAACTGTTTTTT. Its translation: CASSQDVGREKLFF. Full variable domain (rest looked up from reference TRBV3-1 and TRBJ1-4): DTAVSQTPKYLVTQMGNDKSIKCEQNLGHDTMYWYKQDSKKFLKIMFSYNNKELIINETVPNRFSPKSPDKAHLNLHINSLELGDSAVYFCASSQDVGREKLFFGSGTQLSVL.

This clonotype was found many times. The rearrangement uses TRBV5-1 and TRBJ2-7; 7 bases are shared with TRBD2. With V trimmed by 6 bases and J by 2 bases, 8 bases remained unmatched. The CDR3 is 14 amino acids. Germline V lookup: CDR1 SGHRS, CDR2 YFSETQ. CDR3 DNA: TGCGCCAGCACCCCTCCGGGGGGTGCCTACGAGCAGTACGTC. Translated, it gives CASTPPGGAYEQYV.

In its sample, this clonotype was seen many times. V and J are TRBV5-1 and TRBJ2-5; D not certain. The CDR3 runs 13 residues. The germline V and J ends were trimmed by 1 base and 5 bases, with 9 bases remaining between them. CDR1 SGHRS and CDR2 YFSETQ come from the germline V gene. This CDR3 is CASSLLLGETQYF. The CDR3 DNA sequence: TGCGCCAGCAGCTTGTTGCTAGGCGAGACCCAGTACTTC. The full variable domain, its missing parts supplied by reference TRBV5-1 and TRBJ2-5, is KAGVTQTPRYLIKTRGQQVTLSCSPISGHRSVSWYQQTPGQGLQFLFEYFSETQRNKGNFPGRFSGRQFSNSRSEMNVSTLELGDSALYLCASSLLLGETQYFGPGTRLLVL.

The chain has TRBV7-2 and TRBJ1-2, with unresolved D. CDR3 length equals 9 residues. Deletions cut 1 base from V and 13 bases from J, with 4 bases between. Germline CDR1 SGHTA, CDR2 FQGNSA. CDR3 loop: CASSLVFTF. CDR3 bases: TGTGCCAGCAGCTTAGTCTTCACCTTC. The full variable domain, with the rest looked up from reference TRBV7-2 and TRBJ1-2, is GAGVSQSPSNKVTEKGKDVELRCDPISGHTALYWYRQSLGQGLEFLIYFQGNSAPDKSGLPSDRFSAERTGGSVSTLTIQRTQQEDSAVYLCASSLVFTFGSGTRLTVV.

This clonotype was recorded many times. The chain carries TRBV7-6 and TRBJ2-3; the D gene is possibly TRBD2 (6 bases). The CDR3 contains 15 residues. Germline CDR1 SGHVS, CDR2 FNYEAQ. Trimming took 6 bases from V and 4 from J, leaving 17 bases between them. The CDR3 reads CASSRKAGYADTQYF. Written as DNA, the CDR3 is TGTGCCAGCAGTCGCAAGGCGGGGTACGCAGATACGCAGTATTTT.

This clonotype appeared many times. This chain joins TRBV5-1 and TRBJ2-7, with TRBD1 matching 7 bases. This CDR3 is built from 16 residues. With V trimmed by 4 bases and J by 2 bases, 12 bases remained unmatched. Germline CDR1 reads SGHRS; CDR2 reads YFSETQ. The CDR3 nucleotides are TGCGCCAGCAGCGAATGGACAGGAGAGACCACCTACGAGCAGTACTTC. Translated: CASSEWTGETTYEQYF.

This clonotype showed up many times. The chain recombines TRBV7-8 with TRBJ2-1; TRBD2 is a possible D gene (6 bases). Deletions cut 11 bases from V and 5 bases from J, with 16 bases between. CDR1 is SGHVS, CDR2 FQNEAQ, per germline. The CDR3 runs 13 residues. CDR3 nucleotides: TGTGCCGGCAACCCCTGGGGGGACAATGAGCAGTTCTTC. It yields the protein CAGNPWGDNEQFF.

The chain recombines TRBV5-1 with TRBJ2-7; no clear D gene. CDR1 is SGHRS and CDR2 is YFSETQ in the germline V gene. The CDR3 is made up of 13 amino acids. V gave up 2 bases and J gave up 0 bases, with 6 bases separating them. CDR3 sequence: CASSFDISYEQYF. CDR3 coding DNA: TGCGCCAGCAGCTTTGACATCTCCTACGAGCAGTACTTC.